This T cell receptor beta chain originates from a study of PD-1 blockade in classical Hodgkin lymphoma. Turning to the study itself: Patients received nivolumab 3 mg/kg intravenously every 2 weeks. Study results and limitations: Compared with healthy donors, newly diagnosed patients reportedly showed lower baseline TCR diversity. Patients with a complete response exhibited baseline diversity comparable to newly diagnosed patients.

Every patient relapsed after autologous stem cell transplantation, and brentuximab vedotin exposure varied. Purified CD4+ T cells were obtained from thawed PBMCs through magnetic negative selection. Sequenced by immunoSEQ multiplex PCR; TCRdb stores in-frame clones only, minus some. The table has 30,000 to 35,000 clones, about 93% seen once; the top ten hold about 0.23%. With respect to this clone: Its antigen is unknown.

The germline CDR1 and CDR2 sequences are GTSNPN and SVGIG (reference sequence). Trimming took 2 bases from V and 1 from J, leaving 8 bases between them. There are 13 residues in the CDR3. This TCR came from a human donor with classical Hodgkin lymphoma. The sample was CD4+ T cells from blood, taken at baseline. V and J are TRBV30 and TRBJ1-2; D unresolved. The CDR3 nucleotides read TGTGCCTGGAGTTTGCTGAATAACTATGGCTACACCTTC. Its protein product is CAWSLLNNYGYTF.